A selection of T cell receptor beta chains follows, all from one sample in a study of OX40 agonist ivuxolimab in advanced cancers. The data were produced by immunoSEQ multiplex PCR, yet TCRdb's version contains in-frame clones alone and is incomplete. The sample consists of 25,000 to 30,000 clones, approximately 86% of them appearing once. The sequencing used CD4+ or CD8+ T cells sorted from blood, collected in a trial of the OX40 agonist ivuxolimab. The receptors were gathered from an adult with an advanced solid tumor such as melanoma, head and neck, liver or kidney cancer. The CDR3 runs from the conserved cysteine through the conserved F or W. Each record gives: clone size, V gene, D gene, J gene, CDR3 protein, CDR3 DNA. D genes are given only for firm matches. Not every row has a clone size; where given, it reads once, few, many or a size class.

NA,TRBV7-9,NA,TRBJ1-5,CASSLESGVTQPQHF,TGTGCCAGCAGCTTAGAGTCCGGGGTTACTCAGCCCCAGCATTTT
once,TRBV11-3,NA,TRBJ1-2,CASSLDREGFGHGYTF,TGTGCCAGCAGCTTAGATCGGGAGGGATTCGGACATGGCTACACCTTC
NA,TRBV7-9,TRBD1,TRBJ1-1,CASIDRGILAFF,TGTGCCAGTATCGACAGGGGTATTTTGGCTTTCTTT
medium-sized,TRBV11-3,TRBD1,TRBJ2-7,CASSEQGARNYEQYF,TGTGCCAGCAGTGAACAGGGGGCCCGTAACTACGAGCAGTACTTC
NA,TRBV27,TRBD2,TRBJ2-2,CASSLRLAGTPGELFF,TGTGCCAGCAGTTTGAGACTAGCGGGGACCCCCGGGGAGCTGTTTTTT
NA,TRBV6-5,NA,TRBJ1-1,CASGWGEGTEAFF,TGTGCCAGCGGTTGGGGGGAGGGGACTGAAGCTTTCTTT
NA,TRBV7-2,TRBD1,TRBJ2-7,CASSFKQGSYEQYF,TGTGCCAGCAGCTTCAAACAGGGGTCCTACGAGCAGTACTTC
NA,TRBV5-1,TRBD2,TRBJ2-1,CASSLTSGVLVEQFF,TGCGCCAGCAGCTTAACTAGCGGGGTTTTGGTTGAGCAGTTCTTC
NA,TRBV2,TRBD2,TRBJ2-1,CASRTVGTSPYNEQFF,TGTGCCAGCAGGACAGTCGGGACTAGTCCCTACAATGAGCAGTTCTTC
NA,TRBV6-1,NA,TRBJ1-5,CASMGGTGPQHF,TGTGCCAGCATGGGCGGGACTGGTCCCCAGCATTTT
NA,TRBV7-7,TRBD2,TRBJ2-2,CASSPTSSTTGELFF,TGTGCCAGCAGTCCGACTAGCTCCACCACCGGGGAGCTGTTTTTT
once,TRBV29-1,TRBD2,TRBJ2-4,CSVEGAGGDWNIQYF,TGCAGCGTTGAAGGGGCGGGGGGAGATTGGAACATTCAATACTTC
NA,TRBV5-6,NA,TRBJ2-7,CASSLDVTYEQYF,TGTGCCAGCAGTCTGGACGTAACCTACGAGCAGTACTTC
NA,TRBV6-6,NA,TRBJ2-3,CASSYGRDTQYF,TGTGCCAGCAGTTACGGAAGGGATACGCAGTATTTT
NA,TRBV6-1,NA,TRBJ1-3,CASSEALGDTGNTIYF,TGTGCCAGCAGTGAAGCCCTGGGGGATACTGGAAACACCATATATTTT
NA,TRBV4-2,NA,TRBJ2-1,CASSQGWGPAGNEQFF,TGTGCCAGCAGCCAAGGATGGGGCCCGGCGGGGAATGAGCAGTTCTTC
NA,TRBV6-1,NA,TRBJ1-2,CASSGGEPYTF,TGTGCCAGCAGTGGGGGGGAACCCTACACCTTC
NA,TRBV28,NA,TRBJ1-1,CASNWGGSGKTEAFF,TGTGCCAGCAATTGGGGGGGCAGCGGGAAAACTGAAGCTTTCTTT
NA,TRBV2,NA,TRBJ1-1,CANGGSTEAFF,TGTGCCAACGGGGGGTCCACTGAAGCTTTCTTT
NA,TRBV29-1,TRBD1,TRBJ1-2,CSVGQEGGYTF,TGCAGCGTAGGACAGGAGGGCGGCTACACCTTC
NA,TRBV5-1,NA,TRBJ2-7,CASSLVGVGGYEQYF,TGCGCCAGCAGCTTGGTGGGGGTAGGCGGGTACGAGCAGTACTTC
NA,TRBV11-2,NA,TRBJ1-4,CASSLVGQGTPFF,NA
NA,TRBV4-2,TRBD2,TRBJ2-3,CASSQEGGRSTDTQYF,TGTGCCAGCAGCCAAGAGGGCGGGAGGAGCACAGATACGCAGTATTTT
NA,TRBV6-5,NA,TRBJ1-1,CASSYGSASEAFF,TGTGCCAGCAGTTACGGTTCAGCGAGTGAAGCTTTCTTT
NA,TRBV7-9,NA,TRBJ1-1,CASSPQWGNTEAFF,TGTGCCAGCAGCCCCCAGTGGGGAAACACTGAAGCTTTCTTT
NA,TRBV27,TRBD1,TRBJ1-5,CASSLFAGGDSNQPQHF,TGTGCCAGCAGTTTATTCGCAGGGGGCGATAGCAATCAGCCCCAGCATTTT
NA,TRBV5-1,TRBD2,TRBJ2-1,CASSLASGRPPEQFF,TGCGCCAGCAGCTTGGCTAGCGGGAGACCTCCTGAGCAGTTCTTC
NA,TRBV28,NA,TRBJ2-3,CASSLDRGADTQYF,TGTGCCAGCAGCCTCGACCGCGGGGCGGATACGCAGTATTTT
NA,TRBV28,NA,TRBJ2-2,CASSLLRTGELFF,TGTGCCAGCAGTTTACTGCGGACCGGGGAGCTGTTTTTT
few,TRBV10-3,NA,TRBJ2-7,CAISEDLRGYEQYF,TGTGCCATCAGTGAGGATTTAAGGGGCTACGAGCAGTACTTC
NA,TRBV27,NA,TRBJ2-7,CASTPGWGSSYEQYF,TGTGCCAGCACCCCAGGATGGGGGTCCTCCTACGAGCAGTACTTC
NA,TRBV6-4,TRBD1,TRBJ2-2,CASSPRHRGAKELFF,TGTGCCAGCAGCCCAAGACACAGGGGAGCCAAGGAGCTGTTTTTT
NA,TRBV14,TRBD2,TRBJ2-1,CASSQALAGYNEQFF,TGTGCCAGCAGCCAAGCCCTAGCGGGGTACAATGAGCAGTTCTTC